Detailed here is one T cell receptor beta chain. Its antigen remains unidentified. The data were obtained in a study of OX40 agonist ivuxolimab in advanced cancers. Study at large: Patients with prior anti-PD-1, anti-PD-L1 or anti-CTLA-4 therapy were eligible; approximately 40% had some.

Clones were sequenced by immunoSEQ multiplex PCR, and TCRdb holds only the in-frame ones, with some missing. The sample gives tens of thousands of clones, more than 80% of which show up once; 2% to 2.5% is in the top ten. Autoimmune disease history or systemic immunosuppression meant exclusion. Blood got drawn at baseline, again on cycle 4 day 1, and then on cycle 7 day 1. The CDR3 loop spans 13 amino acids. The ends lost 6 bases at V and 5 bases at J; junction bases unmatched: 6. Germline V gives CDR1 MNHNS, CDR2 SASEGT. Findings of the study overall: Antigen specificity remained undetermined for the expanded peripheral T cells.

Sequencing was performed on CD4+ or CD8+ T cells sorted from blood, taken in a trial of the OX40 agonist ivuxolimab. The chain joins TRBV6-1 to TRBJ2-7; TRBD2 matches 8 bases. The TCR sequence derives from an adult with an advanced solid tumor such as melanoma, head and neck, liver or kidney cancer. The CDR3 bases are TGTGCCAGCAGATTTGGAGCGGGAGACGAGCAGTACTTC. Translated, it gives CASRFGAGDEQYF.